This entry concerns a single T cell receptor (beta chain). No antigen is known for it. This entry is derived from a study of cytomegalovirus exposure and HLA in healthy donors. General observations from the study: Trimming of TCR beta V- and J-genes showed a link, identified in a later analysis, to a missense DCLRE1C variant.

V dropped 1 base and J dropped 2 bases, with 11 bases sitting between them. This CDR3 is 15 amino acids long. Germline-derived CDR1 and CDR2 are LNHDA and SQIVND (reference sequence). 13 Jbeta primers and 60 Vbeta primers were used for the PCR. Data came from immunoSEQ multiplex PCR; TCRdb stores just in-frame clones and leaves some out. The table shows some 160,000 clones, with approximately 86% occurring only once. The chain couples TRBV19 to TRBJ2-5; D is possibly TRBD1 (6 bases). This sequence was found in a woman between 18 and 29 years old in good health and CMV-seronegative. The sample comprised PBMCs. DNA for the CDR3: TGTGCCAGTAGTATAGTCACAGGGTTTCAAGAGACCCAGTACTTC. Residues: CASSIVTGFQETQYF.